This is a list of T cell receptor beta chains from one sample in a study of T cells in Graves' hyperthyroidism and ophthalmopathy. TCRdb processed the multiplex PCR reads anew with MiXCR; each CDR3 protein has one entry. Among 450,000 to 700,000 distinct CDR3 sequences listed, 46% were seen once. Source material: peripheral blood or thyroid tissue (not recorded which). Every receptor here comes from a woman younger than 30 with Graves' hyperthyroidism. CDR3s include the opening cysteine and the closing phenylalanine or tryptophan. D genes are given only for firm matches. Size tells how often a clone was seen (once, few, many) or the class of an expanded clone, and some rows leave it out.

clone_size j_call d_call v_call cdr3_nt cdr3_aa
many TRBJ2-7 TRBD2 TRBV12-3/TRBV12-4 TGTGCCAGCAGCCTTACTAGCGGGAGTCCCTACGAGCAGTACTTC CASSLTSGSPYEQYF
many TRBJ2-7 . TRBV12-3/TRBV12-4 TGTGCCAGCAGCCATACTCTCTCCTACGAGCAGTACTTC CASSHTLSYEQYF
many TRBJ1-2 . TRBV20-1 TGCAGTGCGAGGCCGACCGGAGACTATGGCTACACCTTC CSARPTGDYGYTF
. TRBJ1-1 . TRBV10-3 TGTGCCATCAGTGAGTCGTCAGGGACCAACGACAGGTTTAACACTGAAGCTTTCTTT CAISESSGTNDRFNTEAFF
many TRBJ1-2 . TRBV7-9 TGTGCCAGCAGGTCACGGGGGAGGGGACCCTATGGCTACACCTTC CASRSRGRGPYGYTF
many TRBJ2-2 TRBD2 TRBV15 TGTGCCACCAGCAGAGATCGGGAGGCGGGAAAAGGAGGCACCGGGGAGCTGTTTTTT CATSRDREAGKGGTGELFF
many TRBJ1-1 . TRBV2 TGTGCCAGCAGTGGAGGACAGACTTATAACACTGAAGCTTTCTTT CASSGGQTYNTEAFF
few TRBJ1-3 . TRBV7-2 TGTGCCAGCAGCTTAGCCGAACAGGGAGACACCATATATTTT CASSLAEQGDTIYF
many TRBJ2-7 . TRBV3-1 TGTGCCAGCAGCCGAAGGCCCCAGCGGAGCTACGAGCAGTACTTC CASSRRPQRSYEQYF
many TRBJ2-7 . TRBV5-5 TGTGCCAGCAGCTTCACGGAGGGTGTATGGCAGTACTTC CASSFTEGVWQYF
many TRBJ2-1 TRBD2 TRBV2 TGTGCCAGCAGTGGGGGACTAGCGGGAGGTGAGCAGTTCTTC CASSGGLAGGEQFF
. TRBJ2-2 . TRBV12-3/TRBV12-4 TGTGCCAGCAGCCACCGGGACCACGGAGGGCGGGGGGAGCTGTTTTTT CASSHRDHGGRGELFF
few TRBJ2-5 . TRBV18 TGTGCCAGCTCATCCCCCTTCTGGACAGTCCAAGAGACCCAGTACTTC CASSSPFWTVQETQYF
many TRBJ2-2 . TRBV6-5 TGTGCCAGCAGACCCGGACTCACCGGGGAGCTGTTTTTT CASRPGLTGELFF
. TRBJ2-5 TRBD1 TRBV7-7 TGTGCTAGCAGCTTAGTCGGGAATATGGGACAGCAAGAGACCCAGTACTTC CASSLVGNMGQQETQYF
. TRBJ2-3 TRBD1 TRBV6-1 TGTGCCAGCAACCGACAGGGGGCTGAGGATACGCAGTATTTT CASNRQGAEDTQYF
many TRBJ2-7 TRBD1 TRBV24-1 TGTGCCACCAGTGATCCAACCGGGACAGGGCTCGACGAGCAGTACTTC CATSDPTGTGLDEQYF
many TRBJ2-2 TRBD2 TRBV7-2 TGTGCCAGCAGCCGTAGGCTAGCGGGAGGCAACGGGGAGCTGTTTTTT CASSRRLAGGNGELFF
few TRBJ2-7 . TRBV7-6 TGTGCTAGAGATCAGGCAGGTGGCGAGCAGTACTTC CARDQAGGEQYF
. TRBJ1-2 TRBD1 TRBV10-3 TGTGCCATCAGGGGGACAGGGGTCTTCGGTTATGGCTACACCTTC CAIRGTGVFGYGYTF
. TRBJ2-1 TRBD2 TRBV24-1 TGTGCCACCAGTGACCGGGGACTAGTCAATGAGCAGTTCTTC CATSDRGLVNEQFF
. TRBJ2-2 . TRBV4-3 TGCGCCAGCAGCCTTGGTGGGGGGCAGACCGGGGAGCTGTTTTTT CASSLGGGQTGELFF
many TRBJ2-5 . TRBV2 TGTGCCAGCAGTGGGGGACGGCAAGAGACCCAGTACTTC CASSGGRQETQYF